This passage covers 5 T cell receptor beta chains from one sample sequenced in a study of shared clonotypes between healthy human individuals. Assay: immunoSEQ multiplex PCR; the TCRdb copy retains only in-frame clones and omits some. The sample contains approximately 2.5 million clones, 93% of which appear only once. Material: naive CD4+ T cells from PBMCs. The subset: CD45RA+ positively selected. The receptors originated from a man younger than 35 in good health. Some clones in this sample may be carry-over from other donors' samples.

The chain links TRBV27 to TRBJ2-5; the match to TRBD1 covers 10 bases. The CDR3 contains 16 residues. The V gene end was trimmed by 3 bases and the J gene end by 4 bases; junction bases not matched to a gene: 8. The germline CDR1 and CDR2 sequences are MNHEY and SMNVEV (reference sequence). CDR3 DNA: TGTGCCAGCAGTTTTCGACAGGGGGCGGGTGGAGAGACCCAGTACTTC. Its translation is CASSFRQGAGGETQYF.

The rearrangement uses TRBV28 and TRBJ1-3; the D gene is possibly TRBD1 (5 bases). The V gene's germline CDR1 is MDHEN and CDR2 SYDVKM. V shed 8 bases and J shed 3 bases, with 11 bases lying between them. The CDR3 runs to 13 residues. CDR3 in amino acids: CASVGGFGNTIYF. The CDR3 bases are TGTGCCAGCGTGGGGGGATTTGGAAACACCATATATTTT.

The V gene is TRBV28, the J gene TRBJ2-4, with unresolved D. This CDR3 comprises 14 residues. The V and J ends lost 1 base and 9 bases respectively, with 13 bases between them. The V gene's germline CDR1 is MDHEN and CDR2 SYDVKM. For the CDR3, the DNA is TGTGCCAGCAGTTTATCTGGTGTCGAGAGCATTCAGTACTTC. Translation: CASSLSGVESIQYF.

The rearrangement joins TRBV27 to TRBJ1-5; the match to TRBD1 covers 10 bases. After removal of 6 bases from V and 4 bases from J, the junction contained 9 bases not matched to a gene. CDR3 length equals 16 residues. CDR1 and CDR2 from the germline V gene are MNHEY and SMNVEV (reference sequence). CDR3 amino acids: CASRPGQGMRNQPQHF. The CDR3 region has the DNA TGTGCCAGCAGGCCGGGACAGGGGATGAGGAATCAGCCCCAGCATTTT.

The rearrangement links TRBV28 to TRBJ2-7; no reliable D call. Trimming took 7 bases from V and 2 from J, leaving 15 bases between them. The V gene's germline CDR1 is MDHEN and CDR2 SYDVKM. This CDR3 spans 14 amino acids. In DNA, the CDR3 is TGTGCCAGCACCCTTCACGGGTCGGCCTACGAGCAGTACTTC. Protein product: CASTLHGSAYEQYF.